The rows below give T cell receptor beta chains drawn from one sample of a study of CD8+CD57+ T cells in acquired aplastic anemia. TCRdb independently ran MiXCR on the reads; one entry per CDR3 protein. The table has 200,000 to 300,000 distinct CDR3 sequences, 82% seen once; the top ten hold less than 50%. Sequencing was performed on sorted CD4+, CD8+, or CD8+CD57+ T cells (not recorded which) from PBMCs. Receptors were obtained from a human donor with aplastic anemia. Each CDR3 is given with its conserved first and last residue. D genes are given only for firm matches. A clone size is listed for some rows: how often the clone was seen (once, few, many), or a class if it is expanded.

>.|TRBJ2-7|TRBV15|.
CATSTGSSQYDQYF
TGTGCCACCAGCACCGGGTCAAGCCAATACGACCAGTACTTC
>.|TRBJ1-1|TRBV6-4|.
CASRPRGGWDTEAFF
TGTGCCAGCAGGCCCCGGGGAGGGTGGGACACTGAAGCTTTCTTT
>.|TRBJ2-5|TRBV7-2|.
CASSFPAGTNDTQYF
TGTGCCAGCAGCTTCCCAGCCGGAACAAACGATACCCAGTACTTC
>TRBD1|TRBJ1-1|TRBV7-9|.
CASSRDSEAFF
TGTGCCAGCAGCCGGGACAGTGAAGCTTTCTTT
>.|TRBJ2-3|TRBV11-2|once
CASSNGPRDTQYF
TGTGCCAGCAGCAATGGTCCTAGGGATACGCAGTATTTT
>TRBD1|TRBJ2-2|TRBV7-3|once
CASSVGGPPYNGELFF
TGTGCCAGCAGCGTAGGGGGCCCACCGTACAATGGGGAGCTGTTTTTT
>.|TRBJ1-3|TRBV9|.
CASSVEQGHGNTIYF
TGTGCCAGCAGCGTAGAACAGGGTCATGGAAACACCATATATTTT
>.|TRBJ2-7|TRBV2|few
CASSQGARGSYEQYF
TGTGCCAGCAGCCAAGGGGCCAGGGGATCGTACGAGCAGTACTTC
>.|TRBJ2-4|TRBV9|.
CASSGGADMQYF
TGTGCCAGCAGCGGAGGGGCGGACATGCAGTACTTC
>.|TRBJ1-1|TRBV7-9|.
CASSSSGTWGATEFF
TGTGCCAGCAGTTCTAGCGGGACTTGGGGAGCGACAGAGTTCTTT
>.|TRBJ1-1|TRBV7-3|.
CASSSATGSEADFFF
TGTGCCAGCAGCTCCGCTACAGGGAGTGAAGCTGACTTTTTCTTT
>.|TRBJ1-1|TRBV5-4|.
CASSYGTRTTEAFF
TGTGCCAGCAGCTACGGGACGAGGACCACTGAAGCTTTCTTT
>.|TRBJ1-2|TRBV7-3|.
CASSSARDGFVYGYTF
TGTGCCAGCAGCTCGGCGAGGGACGGGTTCGTATATGGCTACACCTTC
>TRBD2|TRBJ2-1|TRBV24-1|.
CATSDRLAGSLSF
TGTGCCACCAGTGACAGGCTAGCGGGAAGTCTGTCCTTC
>.|TRBJ1-1|TRBV7-9|.
CASSLVLGGLIFGFF
TGTGCCAGCAGCTTAGTACTGGGGGGGCTGATTTTTGGTTTCTTT
>TRBD1|TRBJ2-7|TRBV7-2|.
CASSAGGSTYEQYF
TGTGCCAGCAGCGCAGGGGGCTCTACCTACGAGCAGTACTTC
>.|TRBJ2-1|TRBV9|.
CASSVYEDNDKQFF
TGTGCCAGCAGCGTATACGAGGACAACGATAAGCAGTTCTTC
>.|TRBJ1-1|TRBV11-3|.
CASSLGTSGTEAFF
TGCGCCAGCAGCTTAGGGACTAGCGGCACTGAAGCTTTCTTT
>TRBD2|TRBJ2-3|TRBV7-2|.
CASGDGGRAPEYF
TGTGCCAGCGGGGACGGGGGGAGAGCTCCGGAGTATTTT
>.|TRBJ1-4|TRBV2|.
CASSVGPETPQHFVF
TGTGCCAGCAGTGTCGGACCCGAGACGCCCCAACACTTTGTTTTT
>.|TRBJ1-1|TRBV9|.
CASSAGTANTEAFF
TGTGCCAGCAGCGCCGGGACGGCGAACACTGAAGCTTTCTTT
>.|TRBJ2-1|TRBV15|.
CATSLGSGQQFF
TGTGCCACCAGCTTAGGCAGCGGGCAGCAGTTCTTC
>.|TRBJ2-4|TRBV9|.
CASSVAGNTQYF
TGTGCCAGCAGCGTAGCGGGAAATACGCAGTATTTC
>.|TRBJ2-3|TRBV7-9|once
CASSLAGSPEANVF
TGTGCCAGCAGCTTAGCGGGTAGCCCCGAGGCCAACGTCTTT
>TRBD1|TRBJ2-3|TRBV7-8|.
CASSLATGDSSPLF
TGTGCCAGCAGCCTAGCGACAGGGGACAGTTCACCCCTTTTT
>.|TRBJ2-2|TRBV19|once
CASHRERTGELFF
TGTGCCAGCCACAGGGAGCGCACCGGGGAGCTGTTTTTT
>.|TRBJ2-3|TRBV9|.
CASGGAGSIDYFDF
TGTGCCAGCGGAGGAGCTGGAAGCATCGATTACTTCGATTTT
>TRBD2|TRBJ2-3|TRBV10-3|few
CAISESDAGAEMDTQYF
TGTGCCATCAGTGAGTCGGACGCGGGAGCGGAGATGGATACGCAGTATTTT
>.|TRBJ1-5|TRBV11-3|.
CASSQDPTVVNQPQHF
TGTGCCAGCAGCCAAGATCCAACAGTGGTAAATCAGCCCCAGCATTTT
>.|TRBJ2-3|TRBV4-1|.
CASSQDTDTQYF
TGCGCCAGCAGCCAAGACACAGATACGCAGTATTTT
>.|TRBJ2-3|TRBV9|.
CASGAGGSGTQYF
TGTGCCAGCGGGGCCGGGGGCTCTGGGACGCAGTACTTT
>TRBD1|TRBJ1-2|TRBV2|.
CASRGQGANGYTF
TGTGCCAGCAGAGGACAGGGGGCGAATGGCTACACCTTC
>TRBD1|TRBJ2-6|TRBV7-6|.
CASSSDRGLTF
TGTGCCAGCAGCTCAGACAGGGGGCTGACTTTC
>TRBD1|TRBJ2-3|TRBV9|.
CASSGTGDAEDMQYF
TGTGCCAGCAGCGGGACAGGAGACGCCGAAGATATGCAGTATTTT
>.|TRBJ2-5|TRBV7-2|.
CASSPGTKYQETQYF
TGTGCCAGCAGCCCCGGGACCAAGTACCAAGAGACCCAGTACTTC
>.|TRBJ1-2|TRBV7-9|.
CASSPGAGDHTGTTF
TGTGCCAGCAGCCCGGGGGCAGGGGATCACACTGGTACCACCTTC
>.|TRBJ2-7|TRBV2|.
CASSPLGEHEQYF
TGTGCCAGCAGCCCCCTTGGAGAACACGAGCAGTACTTT
>TRBD1|TRBJ1-1|TRBV5-6|.
CASSMGQGTEAFF
TGTGCCAGTAGTATGGGACAGGGGACTGAAGCTTTCTTT
>TRBD1|TRBJ1-6|TRBV11-3|.
CASSLDGTERSPLHF
TGTGCCAGCAGCTTAGATGGGACAGAGCGATCCCCCCTCCACTTT
>TRBD1|TRBJ2-7|TRBV7-9|.
CASSLRARTGVPEQYF
TGTGCCAGCAGCTTACGGGCCAGGACAGGGGTCCCCGAGCAGTACTTC
>.|TRBJ2-1|TRBV13|.
CASSVRGAEEQFF
TGTGCCAGCAGCGTGAGGGGTGCTGAAGAGCAGTTCTTC
>TRBD2|TRBJ2-3|TRBV7-8|.
CASSRSGASGRADATQYF
TGCGCCAGCAGCCGTTCCGGGGCTAGCGGGAGGGCCGACGCTACGCAGTATTTT
>.|TRBJ2-3|TRBV11-3|.
CASSSDLRGHTDTQYF
TGTGCCAGCAGCTCCGATCTGAGGGGTCACACAGATACGCAGTATTTT
>.|TRBJ2-2|TRBV7-9|.
CASSSSDTQFFF
TGTGCCAGCAGCTCATCAGATACGCAGTTTTTTTTT
>.|TRBJ1-5|TRBV19|few
CASKGEGQMDQPQHF
TGTGCCAGTAAGGGGGAGGGGCAGATGGATCAGCCCCAGCATTTT
>.|TRBJ1-1|TRBV5-8|.
CASSFALAGNTEAFF
TGTGCCAGCAGCTTTGCTCTCGCAGGGAACACTGAAGCTTTCTTT
>.|TRBJ2-7|TRBV19|few
CASSIEGRYEQYF
TGTGCCAGTAGTATAGAAGGGAGGTACGAGCAGTACTTC